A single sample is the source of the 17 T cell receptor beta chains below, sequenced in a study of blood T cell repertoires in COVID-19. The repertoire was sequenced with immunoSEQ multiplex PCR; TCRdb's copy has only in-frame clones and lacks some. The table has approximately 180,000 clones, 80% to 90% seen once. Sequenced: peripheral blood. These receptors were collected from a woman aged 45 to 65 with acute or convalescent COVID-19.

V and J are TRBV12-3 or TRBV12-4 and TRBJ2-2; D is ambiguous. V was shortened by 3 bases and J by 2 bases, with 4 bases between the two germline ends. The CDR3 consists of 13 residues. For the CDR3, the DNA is TGTGCCAGCAGTTTCTTTAACACCGGGGAGCTGTTTTTT. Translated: CASSFFNTGELFF.

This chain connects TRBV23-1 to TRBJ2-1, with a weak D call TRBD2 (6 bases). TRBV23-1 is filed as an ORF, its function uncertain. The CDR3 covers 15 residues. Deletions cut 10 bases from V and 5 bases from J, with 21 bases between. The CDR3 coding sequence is TGCGCCAACTTTAGCCGGGACTCCCCTCACAATGAGCAGTTCTTC. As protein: CANFSRDSPHNEQFF.

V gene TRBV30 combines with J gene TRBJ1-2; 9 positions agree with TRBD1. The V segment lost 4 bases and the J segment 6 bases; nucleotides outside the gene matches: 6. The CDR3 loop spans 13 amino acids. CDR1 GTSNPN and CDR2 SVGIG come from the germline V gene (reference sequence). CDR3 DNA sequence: TGTGCCTGGACCACCGGGACAGGGCATGGCTACACCTTC. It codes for CAWTTGTGHGYTF. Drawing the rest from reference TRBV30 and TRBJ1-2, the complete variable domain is SQTIHQWPATLVQPVGSPLSLECTVEGTSNPNLYWYRQAAGRGLQLLFYSVGIGQISSEVPQNLSASRPQDRQFILSSKKLLLSDSGFYLCAWTTGTGHGYTFGSGTRLTVV.

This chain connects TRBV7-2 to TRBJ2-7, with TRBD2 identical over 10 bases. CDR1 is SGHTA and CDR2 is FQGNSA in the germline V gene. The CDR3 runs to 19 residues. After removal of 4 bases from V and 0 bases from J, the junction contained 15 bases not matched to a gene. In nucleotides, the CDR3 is TGTGCCAGCAGCTCCCGGGGGAGCGGGGGGGGCACGATCTCCTACGAGCAGTACTTC. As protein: CASSSRGSGGGTISYEQYF.

The CDR3 reads CASSLVGGAGETQYF. The CDR3, as DNA: TGTGCCAGCAGCTTGGTCGGTGGGGCAGGGGAGACCCAGTACTTC. This rearrangement joins TRBV5-5 to TRBJ2-5, with a possible D match to TRBD1 (5 bases). Trimming shortened V by 0 bases and J by 5 bases, and 14 bases separated the two germline ends. Germline V gives CDR1 SGHKS, CDR2 YYEKEE (reference sequence). The length of the CDR3 is 15 residues.

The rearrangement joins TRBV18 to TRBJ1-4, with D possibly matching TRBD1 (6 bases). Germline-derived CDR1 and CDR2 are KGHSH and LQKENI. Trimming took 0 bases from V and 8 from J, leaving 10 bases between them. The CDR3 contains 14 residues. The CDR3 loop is CASSPPLGGEKLFF. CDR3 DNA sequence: TGTGCCAGCTCACCACCGTTAGGGGGAGAAAAACTGTTTTTT.

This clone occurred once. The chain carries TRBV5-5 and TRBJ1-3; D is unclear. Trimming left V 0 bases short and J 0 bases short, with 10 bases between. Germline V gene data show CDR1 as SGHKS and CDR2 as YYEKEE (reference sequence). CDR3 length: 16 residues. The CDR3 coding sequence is TGTGCCAGCAGCTTGGCCATCGGGAGCTCTGGAAACACCATATATTTT. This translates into CASSLAIGSSGNTIYF.

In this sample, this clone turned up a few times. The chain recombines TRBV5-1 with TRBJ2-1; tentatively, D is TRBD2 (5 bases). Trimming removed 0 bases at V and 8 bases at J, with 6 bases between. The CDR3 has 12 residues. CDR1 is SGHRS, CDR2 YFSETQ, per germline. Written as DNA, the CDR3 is TGCGCCAGCAGCTTGGAGGGAGATGAGCAGTTCTTC. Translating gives CASSLEGDEQFF.

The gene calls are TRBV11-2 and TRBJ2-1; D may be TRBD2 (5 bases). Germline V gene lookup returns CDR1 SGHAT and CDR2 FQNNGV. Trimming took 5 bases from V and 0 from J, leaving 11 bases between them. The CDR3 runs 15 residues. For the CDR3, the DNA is TGTGCCAGCAGCCCACCCAGCGGCTCCTACAATGAGCAGTTCTTC. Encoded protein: CASSPPSGSYNEQFF.

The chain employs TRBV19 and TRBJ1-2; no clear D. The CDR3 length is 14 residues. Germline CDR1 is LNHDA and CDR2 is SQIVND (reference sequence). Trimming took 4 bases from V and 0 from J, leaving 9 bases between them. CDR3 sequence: CASSRQTANYGYTF. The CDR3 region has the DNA TGTGCCAGTAGTAGGCAAACAGCTAACTATGGCTACACCTTC.

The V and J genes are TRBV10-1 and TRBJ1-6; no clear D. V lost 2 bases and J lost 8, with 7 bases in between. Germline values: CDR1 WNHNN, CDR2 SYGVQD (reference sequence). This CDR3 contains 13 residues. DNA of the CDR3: TGCGCCAGCAGTGAGGACAAGTATTCACCCCTCCACTTT. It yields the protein CASSEDKYSPLHF.

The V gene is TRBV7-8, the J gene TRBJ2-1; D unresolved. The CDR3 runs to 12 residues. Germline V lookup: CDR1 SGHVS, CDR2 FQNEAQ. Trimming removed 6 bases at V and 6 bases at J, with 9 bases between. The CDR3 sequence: CASREHSNEQFF. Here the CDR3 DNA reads TGTGCCAGCAGAGAACACAGCAATGAGCAGTTCTTC.

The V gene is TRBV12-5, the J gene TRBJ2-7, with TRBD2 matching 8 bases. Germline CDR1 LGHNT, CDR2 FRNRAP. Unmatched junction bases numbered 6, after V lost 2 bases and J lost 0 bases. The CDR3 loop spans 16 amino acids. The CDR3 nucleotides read TGTGCTAGTGGTTTGACGGGACTAGGAGTCTCCTACGAGCAGTACTTC. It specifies CASGLTGLGVSYEQYF.

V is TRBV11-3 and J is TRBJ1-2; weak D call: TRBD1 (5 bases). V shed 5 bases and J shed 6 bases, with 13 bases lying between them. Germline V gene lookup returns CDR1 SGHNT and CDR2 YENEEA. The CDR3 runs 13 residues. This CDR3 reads CASSLGRGDGYTF. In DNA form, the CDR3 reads TGTGCCAGCAGCCTCGGGAGGGGAGATGGCTACACCTTC.

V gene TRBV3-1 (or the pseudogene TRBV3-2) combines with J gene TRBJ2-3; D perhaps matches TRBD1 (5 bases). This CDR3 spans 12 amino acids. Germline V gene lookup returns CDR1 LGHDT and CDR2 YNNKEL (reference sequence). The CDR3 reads CVGPFSTDTQYF. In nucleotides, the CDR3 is TGTGTGGGGCCCTTTAGCACAGATACGCAGTATTTT.

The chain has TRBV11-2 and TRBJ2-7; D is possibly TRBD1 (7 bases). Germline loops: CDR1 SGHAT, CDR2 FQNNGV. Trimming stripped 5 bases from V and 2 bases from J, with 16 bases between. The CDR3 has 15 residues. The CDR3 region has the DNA TGTGCCAGCAGCGATATACAGGGGAGGCCCTACGAGCAGTACTTC. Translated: CASSDIQGRPYEQYF. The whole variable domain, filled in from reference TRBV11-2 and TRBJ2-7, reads EAGVAQSPRYKIIEKRQSVAFWCNPISGHATLYWYQQILGQGPKLLIQFQNNGVVDDSQLPKDRFSAERLKGVDSTLKIQPAKLEDSAVYLCASSDIQGRPYEQYFGPGTRLTVT.

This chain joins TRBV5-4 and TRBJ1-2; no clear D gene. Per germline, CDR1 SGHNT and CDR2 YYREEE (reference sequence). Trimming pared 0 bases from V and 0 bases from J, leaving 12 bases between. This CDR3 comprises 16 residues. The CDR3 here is CASSLEYGVTNYGYTF. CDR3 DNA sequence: TGTGCCAGCAGCTTGGAGTACGGAGTAACTAACTATGGCTACACCTTC.